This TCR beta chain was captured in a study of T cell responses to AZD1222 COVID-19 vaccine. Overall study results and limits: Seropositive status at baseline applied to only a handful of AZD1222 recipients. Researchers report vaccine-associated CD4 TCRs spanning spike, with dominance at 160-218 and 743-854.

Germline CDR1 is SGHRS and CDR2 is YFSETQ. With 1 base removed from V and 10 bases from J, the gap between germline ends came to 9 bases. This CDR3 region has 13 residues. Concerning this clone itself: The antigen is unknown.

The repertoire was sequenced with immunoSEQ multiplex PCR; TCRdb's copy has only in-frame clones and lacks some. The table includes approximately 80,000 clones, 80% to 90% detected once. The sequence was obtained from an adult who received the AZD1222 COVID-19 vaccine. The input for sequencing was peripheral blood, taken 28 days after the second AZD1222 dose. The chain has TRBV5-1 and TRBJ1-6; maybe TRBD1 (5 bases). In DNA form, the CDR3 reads TGCGCCAGCAGCTTGACCAGGGAATCACCCCTCCACTTT. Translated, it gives CASSLTRESPLHF. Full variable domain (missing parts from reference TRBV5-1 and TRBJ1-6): KAGVTQTPRYLIKTRGQQVTLSCSPISGHRSVSWYQQTPGQGLQFLFEYFSETQRNKGNFPGRFSGRQFSNSRSEMNVSTLELGDSALYLCASSLTRESPLHFGNGTRLTVT.